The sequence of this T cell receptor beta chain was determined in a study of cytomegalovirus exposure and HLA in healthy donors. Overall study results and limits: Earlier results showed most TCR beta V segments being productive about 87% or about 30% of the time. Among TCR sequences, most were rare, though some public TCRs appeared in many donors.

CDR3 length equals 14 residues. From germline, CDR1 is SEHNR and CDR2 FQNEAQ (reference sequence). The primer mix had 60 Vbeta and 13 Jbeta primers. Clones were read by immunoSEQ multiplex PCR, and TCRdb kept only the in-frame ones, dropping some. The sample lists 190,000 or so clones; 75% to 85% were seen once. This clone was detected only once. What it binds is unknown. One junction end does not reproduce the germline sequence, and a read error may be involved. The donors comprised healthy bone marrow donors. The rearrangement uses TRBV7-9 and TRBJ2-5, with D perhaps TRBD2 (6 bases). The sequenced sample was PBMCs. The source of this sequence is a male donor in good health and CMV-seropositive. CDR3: CSSSFRGTQETQYF. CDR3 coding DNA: TGTTCCAGCAGCTTCCGGGGGACTCAAGAGACCCAGTACTTC.